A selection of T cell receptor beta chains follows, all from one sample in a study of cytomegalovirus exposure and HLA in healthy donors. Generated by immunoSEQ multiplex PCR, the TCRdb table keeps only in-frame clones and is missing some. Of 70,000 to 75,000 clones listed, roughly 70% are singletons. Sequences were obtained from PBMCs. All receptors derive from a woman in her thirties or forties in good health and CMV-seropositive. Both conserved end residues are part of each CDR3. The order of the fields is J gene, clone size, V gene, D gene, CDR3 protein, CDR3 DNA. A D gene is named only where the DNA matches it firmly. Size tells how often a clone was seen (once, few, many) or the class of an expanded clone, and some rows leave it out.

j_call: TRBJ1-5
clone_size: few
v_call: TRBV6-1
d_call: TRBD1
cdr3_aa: CASSEAPTGKGNQPQHF
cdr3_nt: TGTGCCAGCAGTGAAGCACCGACAGGGAAGGGCAATCAGCCCCAGCATTTT

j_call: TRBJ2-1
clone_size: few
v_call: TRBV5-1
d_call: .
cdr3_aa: CASSRGDRNYNEQFF
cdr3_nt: TGCGCCAGCAGCCGGGGGGACAGGAACTACAATGAGCAGTTCTTC

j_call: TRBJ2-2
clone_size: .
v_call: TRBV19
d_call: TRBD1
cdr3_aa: CASSMDRENTGELFF
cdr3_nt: TGTGCCAGTAGCATGGACAGGGAGAACACCGGGGAGCTGTTTTTT

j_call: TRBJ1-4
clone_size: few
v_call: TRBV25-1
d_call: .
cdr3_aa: CASSERVTATNEKLFF
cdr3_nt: TGTGCCAGCAGTGAACGAGTAACGGCAACTAATGAAAAACTGTTTTTT

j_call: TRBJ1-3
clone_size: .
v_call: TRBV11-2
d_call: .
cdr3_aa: CASSLGGGRGNTIYF
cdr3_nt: TGTGCCAGCAGCCTCGGGGGGGGACGTGGAAACACCATATATTTT

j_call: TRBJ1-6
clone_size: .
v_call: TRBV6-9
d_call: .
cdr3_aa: CASSLSDFGGSPLHF
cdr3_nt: TGTGCCAGCAGTTTATCGGACTTTGGTGGCTCACCCCTCCACTTT

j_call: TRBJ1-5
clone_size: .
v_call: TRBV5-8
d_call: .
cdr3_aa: CASSSYGGVYSNQPQHF
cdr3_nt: TGTGCCAGCAGCTCCTACGGAGGGGTATATAGCAATCAGCCCCAGCATTTT

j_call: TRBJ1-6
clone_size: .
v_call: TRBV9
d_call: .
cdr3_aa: CASSVGGRGNNSPLHF
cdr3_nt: TGTGCCAGCAGCGTAGGTGGCAGGGGTAATAATTCACCCCTCCACTTT

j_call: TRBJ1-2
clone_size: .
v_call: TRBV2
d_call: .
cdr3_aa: CASNFDRTHGYTF
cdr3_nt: TGTGCCAGCAACTTCGACAGGACTCATGGCTACACCTTC

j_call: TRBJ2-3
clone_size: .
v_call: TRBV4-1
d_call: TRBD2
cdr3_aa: CASSQDGLAGFTDTQYF
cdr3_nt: TGCGCCAGCAGCCAAGACGGGCTAGCGGGGTTCACAGATACGCAGTATTTT

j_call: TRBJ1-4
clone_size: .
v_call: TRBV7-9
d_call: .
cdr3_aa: CASSSEWRDEKLFF
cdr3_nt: TGTGCCAGCAGCTCTGAATGGAGGGATGAAAAACTGTTTTTT

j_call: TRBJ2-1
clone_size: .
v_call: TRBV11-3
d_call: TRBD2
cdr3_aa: CASSAGTSGGYNEQFF
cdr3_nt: TGTGCCAGCAGCGCCGGGACTAGCGGGGGATACAATGAGCAGTTCTTC

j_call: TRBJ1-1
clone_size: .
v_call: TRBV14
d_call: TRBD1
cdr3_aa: CASSRDRGTEAFF
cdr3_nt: TGTGCCAGCAGCCGAGACAGGGGCACTGAAGCTTTCTTT

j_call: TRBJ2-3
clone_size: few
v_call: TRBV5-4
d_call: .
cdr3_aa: CASSLESPTQYF
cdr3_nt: TGTGCCAGCAGCTTGGAGAGTCCTACGCAGTATTTT

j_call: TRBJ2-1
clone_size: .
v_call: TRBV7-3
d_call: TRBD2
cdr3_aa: CASSLTLAGSGEQFF
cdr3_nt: TGTGCCAGCAGCTTAACCTTAGCGGGTTCGGGTGAGCAGTTCTTC

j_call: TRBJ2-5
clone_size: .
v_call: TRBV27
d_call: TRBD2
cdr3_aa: CASRGVASGEETQYF
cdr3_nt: TGTGCCAGCAGAGGAGTAGCTAGCGGTGAAGAGACCCAGTACTTC

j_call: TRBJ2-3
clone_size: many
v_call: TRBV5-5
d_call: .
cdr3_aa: CASSARGPSGTDTQYF
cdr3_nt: TGTGCCAGCAGCGCGAGGGGGCCTAGCGGCACAGATACGCAGTATTTT

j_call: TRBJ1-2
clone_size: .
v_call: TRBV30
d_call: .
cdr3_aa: CAWSVKAGRYGYTF
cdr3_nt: TGTGCCTGGAGTGTAAAGGCGGGAAGGTATGGCTACACCTTC

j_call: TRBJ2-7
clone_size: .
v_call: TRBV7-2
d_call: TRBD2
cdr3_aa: CASSLSGGTDEQYF
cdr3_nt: TGTGCCAGCAGCTTAAGCGGGGGGACTGACGAGCAGTACTTC

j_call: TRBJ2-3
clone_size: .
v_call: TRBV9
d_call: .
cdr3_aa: CASSVGSYSTDTQYF
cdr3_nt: TGTGCCAGCAGCGTAGGAAGCTACAGCACAGATACGCAGTATTTT

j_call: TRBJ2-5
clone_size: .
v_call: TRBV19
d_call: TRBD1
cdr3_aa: CASSTTGGRQETQYF
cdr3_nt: TGTGCCAGTAGTACGACAGGGGGCAGGCAAGAGACCCAGTACTTC

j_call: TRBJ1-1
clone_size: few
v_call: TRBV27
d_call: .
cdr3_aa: CASSLSGGWTEAFF
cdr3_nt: TGTGCCAGCAGTTTATCGGGGGGTTGGACTGAAGCTTTCTTT

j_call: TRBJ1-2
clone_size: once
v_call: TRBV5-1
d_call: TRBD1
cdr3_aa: CASSGQGAYGYTF
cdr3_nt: TGCGCCAGCAGCGGACAGGGGGCTTATGGCTACACCTTC

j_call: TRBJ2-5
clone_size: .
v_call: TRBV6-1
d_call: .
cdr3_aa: CASSESLARETQYF
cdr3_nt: TGTGCCAGCAGTGAAAGTCTAGCGAGGGAGACCCAGTACTTC

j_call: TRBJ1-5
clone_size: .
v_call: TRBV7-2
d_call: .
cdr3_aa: CASSPNSNQPQHF
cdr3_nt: TGTGCCAGCAGCCCTAATAGCAATCAGCCCCAGCATTTT

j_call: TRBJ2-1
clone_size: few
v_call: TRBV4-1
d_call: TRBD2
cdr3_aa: CASSQGGKRTSGHREQFF
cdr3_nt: TGCGCCAGCAGCCAAGGGGGAAAGAGGACTAGCGGCCACAGAGAGCAGTTCTTC

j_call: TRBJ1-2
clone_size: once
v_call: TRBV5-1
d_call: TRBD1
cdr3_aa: CASSLVAGGNYGYTF
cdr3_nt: TGCGCCAGCAGCTTGGTAGCAGGGGGTAACTATGGCTACACCTTC

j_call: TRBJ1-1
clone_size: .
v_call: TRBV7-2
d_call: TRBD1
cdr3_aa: CASSLHGQGASEAFF
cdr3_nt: TGTGCCAGCAGCTTACATGGACAGGGGGCTTCTGAAGCTTTCTTT

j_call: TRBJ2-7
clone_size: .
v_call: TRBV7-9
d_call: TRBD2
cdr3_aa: CASSNPLAANSYEQYF
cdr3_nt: TGTGCCAGCAGCAATCCACTAGCGGCGAACTCCTACGAGCAGTACTTC

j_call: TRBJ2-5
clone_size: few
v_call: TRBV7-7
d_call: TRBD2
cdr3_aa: CASSLTGGGETQYF
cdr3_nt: TGTGCCAGCAGCTTGACGGGGGGTGGAGAGACCCAGTACTTC

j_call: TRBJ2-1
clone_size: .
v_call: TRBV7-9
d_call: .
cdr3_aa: CASSLAYGQGKFF
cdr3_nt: TGTGCCAGCAGCTTAGCGTATGGGCAGGGGAAGTTCTTC

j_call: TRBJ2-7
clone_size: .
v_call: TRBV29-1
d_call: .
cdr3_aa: CSVDATGQSYEQYF
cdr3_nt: TGCAGCGTTGACGCAACCGGACAGTCCTACGAGCAGTACTTC

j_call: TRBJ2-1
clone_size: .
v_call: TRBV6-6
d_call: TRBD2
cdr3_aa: CASSRTSDYNEQFF
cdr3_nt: TGTGCCAGCAGCCGGACTAGCGATTACAATGAGCAGTTCTTC

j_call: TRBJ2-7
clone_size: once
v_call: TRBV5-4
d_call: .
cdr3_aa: CASSLGDGGSYEQYF
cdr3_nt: TGTGCCAGCAGCTTAGGGGATGGAGGGTCCTACGAGCAGTACTTC

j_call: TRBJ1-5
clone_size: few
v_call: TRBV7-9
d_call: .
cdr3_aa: CASSLAGGNQPQHF
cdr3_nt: TGTGCCAGCAGCTTGGCCGGGGGGAATCAGCCCCAGCATTTT

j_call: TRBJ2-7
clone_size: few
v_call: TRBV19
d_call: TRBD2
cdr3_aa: CASSRGGIGREQYF
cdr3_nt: TGTGCCAGTAGTAGGGGGGGGATAGGGCGCGAGCAGTACTTC

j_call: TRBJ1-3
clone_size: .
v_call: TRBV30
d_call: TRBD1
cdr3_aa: CAWSVSGGSYGNTIYF
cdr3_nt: TGTGCCTGGAGTGTGTCAGGGGGCTCCTATGGAAACACCATATATTTT

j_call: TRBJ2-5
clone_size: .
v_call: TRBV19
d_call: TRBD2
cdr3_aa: CASSWTSGGFQETQYF
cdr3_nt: TGTGCCAGTAGCTGGACTAGCGGGGGGTTCCAAGAGACCCAGTACTTC

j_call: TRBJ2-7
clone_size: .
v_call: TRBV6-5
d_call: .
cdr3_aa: CASRQGTYEQYF
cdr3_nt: TGTGCCAGCAGACAGGGTACCTACGAGCAGTACTTC

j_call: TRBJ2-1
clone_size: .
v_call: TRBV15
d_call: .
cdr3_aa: CATSRDTGGFNEQFF
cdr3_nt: TGTGCCACCAGCAGAGATACGGGGGGCTTCAATGAGCAGTTCTTC

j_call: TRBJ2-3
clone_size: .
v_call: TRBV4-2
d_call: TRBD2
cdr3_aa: CASSLDWASGTDTQYF
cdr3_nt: TGTGCCAGCAGCCTAGATTGGGCTAGCGGAACAGATACGCAGTATTTT

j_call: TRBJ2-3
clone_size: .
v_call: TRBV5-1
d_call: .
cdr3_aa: CASSLVGVTDTQYF
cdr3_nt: TGCGCCAGCAGCTTGGTCGGGGTCACAGATACGCAGTATTTT

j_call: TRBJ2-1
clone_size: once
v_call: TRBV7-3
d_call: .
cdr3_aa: CATRKDSYNEQFF
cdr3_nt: TGTGCCACACGGAAGGACAGCTACAATGAGCAGTTCTTC

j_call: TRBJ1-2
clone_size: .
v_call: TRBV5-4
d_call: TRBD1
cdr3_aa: CASSGTGDYGYTF
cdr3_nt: TGTGCCAGCAGCGGAACAGGGGATTATGGCTACACCTTC

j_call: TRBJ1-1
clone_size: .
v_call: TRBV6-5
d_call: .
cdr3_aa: CASSYLGTQAFF
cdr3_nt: TGTGCCAGCAGTTATCTCGGGACACAAGCTTTCTTT

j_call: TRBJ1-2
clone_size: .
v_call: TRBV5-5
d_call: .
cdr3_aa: CASSLGQGSYGYTF
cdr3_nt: TGTGCCAGCAGCTTAGGGCAGGGAAGTTATGGCTACACCTTC

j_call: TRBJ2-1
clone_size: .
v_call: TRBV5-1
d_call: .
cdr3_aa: CASSLVPQGSGNNEQFF
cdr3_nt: TGCGCCAGCAGCTTGGTCCCTCAGGGATCTGGCAACAATGAGCAGTTCTTC